This is a list of T cell receptor beta chains from one sample in a study of shared clonotypes between healthy human individuals. Data came from immunoSEQ multiplex PCR; TCRdb stores just in-frame clones and leaves some out. The sample includes 2 million to 3 million clones, roughly 93% of them seen just once. The specimen was naive CD4+ T cells from PBMCs. These receptors were obtained from a man aged 18 to 30 in good health. Some clones in this sample may be carry-over from other donors' samples. Both conserved end residues are part of each CDR3. D genes are given only for firm matches.

V gene: TRBV9; J gene: TRBJ2-2; D gene: TRBD2; CDR3 DNA: TGTGCCAGCAGCGTTTTAGCGGGAGGGCCGGCCGGGGAGCTGTTTTTT; CDR3 protein: CASSVLAGGPAGELFF
V gene: TRBV12-5; J gene: TRBJ2-2; D gene: .; CDR3 DNA: TGTGCTAGTGGTTTGAGCACCGGGGAGCTGTTTTTT; CDR3 protein: CASGLSTGELFF
V gene: TRBV6-5; J gene: TRBJ1-2; D gene: .; CDR3 DNA: TGTGCCAGCAGTAACAACTATGGCTACACCTTC; CDR3 protein: CASSNNYGYTF
V gene: TRBV7-2; J gene: TRBJ1-1; D gene: .; CDR3 DNA: TGTGCCAGCAGCTCGCCATATTTGTTTCAGGGGACGGGTGCTTTCTTT; CDR3 protein: CASSSPYLFQGTGAFF
V gene: TRBV19; J gene: TRBJ1-2; D gene: .; CDR3 DNA: TGTGCCAGTATTCCCTCCGGGATCACTTATGGCTACACCTTC; CDR3 protein: CASIPSGITYGYTF
V gene: TRBV30; J gene: TRBJ2-5; D gene: .; CDR3 DNA: TGTGCCTGGTCACCCAGGGCGTCGCGCTTCACCCAGTACTTC; CDR3 protein: CAWSPRASRFTQYF
V gene: TRBV7-2; J gene: TRBJ2-3; D gene: .; CDR3 DNA: TGTGCCAGCAGCTTAGTAGGTGATACGCAGTATTTT; CDR3 protein: CASSLVGDTQYF
V gene: TRBV11-3; J gene: TRBJ2-5; D gene: .; CDR3 DNA: TGTGCCAGCAGCTTAGGGACAGAAGAGACCCAGTACTTC; CDR3 protein: CASSLGTEETQYF
V gene: TRBV6-5; J gene: TRBJ1-5; D gene: .; CDR3 DNA: TGTGCCAGCAAGGTGGGCAATCAGCCCCAGCATTTT; CDR3 protein: CASKVGNQPQHF
V gene: TRBV28; J gene: TRBJ2-1; D gene: TRBD2; CDR3 DNA: TGTGCCAGCAGTTTTTCCGGGCTAGCGGGAGCTCATGAGCAGTTCTTC; CDR3 protein: CASSFSGLAGAHEQFF
V gene: TRBV5-4; J gene: TRBJ2-3; D gene: .; CDR3 DNA: TGTGCCAGCAGCTCCGGGCCTAGCACAGATACGCAGTATTTT; CDR3 protein: CASSSGPSTDTQYF
V gene: TRBV5-4; J gene: TRBJ2-6; D gene: .; CDR3 DNA: TGTGCCAGCAGCTTGGCGGCAGGGAAGTCTGGGGCCAACGTCCTGACTTTC; CDR3 protein: CASSLAAGKSGANVLTF
V gene: TRBV27; J gene: TRBJ1-4; D gene: .; CDR3 DNA: TGTGCCAGCTCTCGGGCCGGGGGCTCTGAAAAACTGTTTTTT; CDR3 protein: CASSRAGGSEKLFF
V gene: TRBV19; J gene: TRBJ2-1; D gene: TRBD2; CDR3 DNA: TGTGCCAGTAGTATACGGCTAGCGGGAGCTGGAGAGCAGTTCTTC; CDR3 protein: CASSIRLAGAGEQFF
V gene: TRBV18; J gene: TRBJ2-7; D gene: TRBD2; CDR3 DNA: TGTGCCAGCTCACCCAGCGGGAGTAATTACGAGCAGTACTTC; CDR3 protein: CASSPSGSNYEQYF
V gene: TRBV2; J gene: TRBJ1-1; D gene: .; CDR3 DNA: TGTGCCAGCAGTGAGTATCAGATGAACACTGAAGCTTTCTTT; CDR3 protein: CASSEYQMNTEAFF
V gene: TRBV13; J gene: TRBJ2-2; D gene: .; CDR3 DNA: TGTGCCAGCAGCTTAGGCCTTGTCACCGGGGAGCTGTTTTTT; CDR3 protein: CASSLGLVTGELFF